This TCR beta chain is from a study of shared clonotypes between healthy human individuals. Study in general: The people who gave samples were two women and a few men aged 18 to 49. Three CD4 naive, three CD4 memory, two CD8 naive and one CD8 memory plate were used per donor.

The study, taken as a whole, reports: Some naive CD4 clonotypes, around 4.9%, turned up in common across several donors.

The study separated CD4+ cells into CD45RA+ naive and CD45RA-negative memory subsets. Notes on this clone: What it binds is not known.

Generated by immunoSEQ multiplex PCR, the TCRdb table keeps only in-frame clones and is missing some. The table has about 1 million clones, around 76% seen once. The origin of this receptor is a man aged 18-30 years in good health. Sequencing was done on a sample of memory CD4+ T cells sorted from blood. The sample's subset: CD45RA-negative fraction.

The CDR3 nucleotides are TGTGCCAGCAGCTCACAGGGTGTCGAGCAGTACTTC. Translating gives CASSSQGVEQYF. J is TRBJ2-7 and V is TRBV11-2; D is perhaps TRBD1 (6 bases). Germline CDR1 reads SGHAT; CDR2 reads FQNNGV. V lost 4 bases to trimming and J lost 6 bases, with 10 bases between them. The CDR3 spans 12 residues.